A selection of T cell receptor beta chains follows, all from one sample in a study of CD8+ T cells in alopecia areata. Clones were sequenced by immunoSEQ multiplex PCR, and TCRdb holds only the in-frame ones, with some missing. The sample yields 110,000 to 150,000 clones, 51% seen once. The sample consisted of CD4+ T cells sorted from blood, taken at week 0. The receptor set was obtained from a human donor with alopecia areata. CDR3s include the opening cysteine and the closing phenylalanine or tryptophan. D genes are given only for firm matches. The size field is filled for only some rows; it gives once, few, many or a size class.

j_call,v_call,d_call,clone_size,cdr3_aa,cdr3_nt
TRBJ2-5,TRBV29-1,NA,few,CSVDGVLETQYF,TGCAGCGTTGATGGGGTACTAGAGACCCAGTACTTC
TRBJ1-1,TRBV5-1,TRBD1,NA,CASSLDGQAVYTEAFF,TGCGCCAGCAGCTTGGACGGACAGGCGGTTTACACTGAAGCTTTCTTT
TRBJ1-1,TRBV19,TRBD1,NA,CASRDRGGTEAFF,TGTGCCAGTAGGGACAGGGGAGGCACTGAAGCTTTCTTT
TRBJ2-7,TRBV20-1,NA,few,CSALDNYEQYF,TGCAGTGCCCTGGACAACTACGAGCAGTACTTC
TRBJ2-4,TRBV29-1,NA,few,CSVETSKEAKNIQYF,TGCAGCGTTGAGACCTCAAAGGAAGCCAAAAACATTCAGTACTTC
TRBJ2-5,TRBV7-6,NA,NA,CASSKGSYQETQYF,TGTGCCAGCAGCAAGGGAAGTTACCAAGAGACCCAGTACTTC
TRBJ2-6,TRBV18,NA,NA,CASSPPGAAGANVLTF,TGTGCCAGCTCACCACCGGGGGCGGCTGGGGCCAACGTCCTGACTTTC
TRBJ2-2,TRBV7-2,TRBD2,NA,CASSFAGAVVGELFF,TGTGCCAGCAGTTTTGCGGGAGCGGTTGTCGGGGAGCTGTTTTTT
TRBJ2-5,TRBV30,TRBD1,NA,CAWGTGPETQYF,TGTGCCTGGGGGACAGGGCCAGAGACCCAGTACTTC
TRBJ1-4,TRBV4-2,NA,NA,CASSHRGETNEKLFF,TGTGCCAGCAGCCACAGGGGAGAGACTAATGAAAAACTGTTTTTT
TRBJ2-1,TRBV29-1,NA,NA,CSVEAGTFYNEQFF,TGCAGCGTTGAAGCCGGGACTTTCTACAATGAGCAGTTCTTC
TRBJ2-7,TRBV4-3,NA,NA,CASSLVYSGSLVYEQYF,TGCGCCAGCAGCCTGGTTTACAGCGGGTCCCTTGTCTACGAGCAGTACTTC
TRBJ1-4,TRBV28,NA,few,CASRSQKGGNEKLFF,TGTGCCAGCAGGTCGCAAAAGGGAGGGAATGAAAAACTGTTTTTT
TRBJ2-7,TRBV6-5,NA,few,CASSPRRRGYEQYF,TGTGCCAGCAGTCCCCGACGGAGAGGCTACGAGCAGTACTTC
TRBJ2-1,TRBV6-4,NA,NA,CASSDEGGNEQFF,TGTGCCAGCAGTGACGAGGGTGGCAATGAGCAGTTCTTC
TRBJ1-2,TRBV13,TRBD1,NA,CASSSPGTGGYTF,TGTGCCAGCAGCTCCCCCGGGACAGGGGGCTACACCTTC
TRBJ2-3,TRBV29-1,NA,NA,CSVESRGTDTQYF,TGCAGCGTTGAAAGTCGAGGCACAGATACGCAGTATTTT
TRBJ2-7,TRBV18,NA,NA,CASSPPAGIYEQYF,TGTGCCAGCTCACCACCAGCTGGGATCTACGAGCAGTACTTC
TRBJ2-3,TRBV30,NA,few,CAWTAPTDTQYF,TGTGCCTGGACGGCCCCCACAGATACGCAGTATTTT
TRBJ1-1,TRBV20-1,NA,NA,CSARRGSGGFF,TGCAGTGCTAGAAGGGGATCGGGAGGTTTCTTT
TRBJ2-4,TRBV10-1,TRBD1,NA,CASSEGTARKNIQYF,TGCGCCAGCAGTGAGGGGACAGCTCGGAAAAACATTCAGTACTTC
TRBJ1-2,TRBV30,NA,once,CAWSVQPSGYTF,TGTGCCTGGAGTGTACAGCCTTCGGGCTACACCTTC
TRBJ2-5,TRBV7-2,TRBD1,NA,CASTDEGGAETQYF,TGTGCCAGCACAGACGAAGGGGGCGCAGAGACCCAGTACTTC
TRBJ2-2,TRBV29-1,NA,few,CSVGLTGELFF,TGCAGCGTTGGTCTTACCGGGGAGCTGTTTTTT
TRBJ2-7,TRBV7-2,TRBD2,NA,CASSLELAESISSYEQYF,TGTGCCAGCAGCTTAGAACTAGCGGAATCAATTTCCTCCTACGAGCAGTACTTC
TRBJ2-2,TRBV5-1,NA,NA,CASSPSMNTGELFF,TGTGCCAGCAGCCCGTCCATGAACACCGGGGAGCTGTTTTTT
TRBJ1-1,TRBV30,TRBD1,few,CGGRQGPLNTEAFF,TGTGGGGGACGACAGGGGCCCTTGAACACTGAAGCTTTCTTT
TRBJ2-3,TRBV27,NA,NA,CASSFGRSTDTQYF,TGTGCCAGCTCATTCGGTCGAAGCACAGATACGCAGTATTTT
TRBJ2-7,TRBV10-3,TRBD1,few,CAISESTGVAYEQYF,TGTGCCATCAGTGAGTCGACAGGGGTTGCCTACGAGCAGTACTTC
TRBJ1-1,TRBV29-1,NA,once,CSVESRTVGTEAFF,TGCAGCGTTGAATCCCGGACCGTGGGCACTGAAGCTTTCTTT
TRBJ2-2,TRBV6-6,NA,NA,CASSRTVNTGELFF,TGTGCCAGCAGTCGGACTGTGAACACCGGGGAGCTGTTTTTT
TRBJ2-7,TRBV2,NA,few,CASTPGLAPYEQYF,TGTGCCAGCACCCCGGGACTGGCCCCCTACGAGCAGTACTTC
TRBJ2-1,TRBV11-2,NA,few,CASSANWGLNEQFF,TGTGCCAGCAGCGCCAACTGGGGGCTCAATGAGCAGTTCTTC
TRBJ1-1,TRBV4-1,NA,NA,CASSQTGSQGNTEAFF,TGCGCCAGCAGCCAAACCGGGTCCCAGGGAAACACTGAAGCTTTCTTT
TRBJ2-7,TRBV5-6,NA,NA,CASSLVGSEQYF,TGTGCCAGCAGCTTGGTGGGAAGCGAGCAGTACTTC
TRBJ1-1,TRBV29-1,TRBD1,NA,CSVIRQDRGSEAFF,TGCAGCGTCATCCGCCAGGACAGGGGGTCTGAAGCTTTCTTT
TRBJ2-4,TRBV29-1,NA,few,CSAADGKNIQYF,TGCAGCGCCGCGGACGGTAAAAACATTCAGTACTTC